Listed here are 4 T cell receptor beta chains from one sample, sequenced in a study of spatial heterogeneity in lung cancer. Time point specified: sample taken at primary tumor resection. Tumor, nontumor lung or frozen PBMC supplied whole RNA that was sequenced unsorted. One entry per CDR3 protein results from TCRdb running MiXCR on the 5' RACE reads. The sample gives about 21,000 distinct CDR3 sequences, approximately 4.5% of which show up once; over 7% is in the top ten. Material: PBMCs, obtained at surgery. The receptor set was obtained from a male donor with early-stage non-small cell lung cancer.

This clonotype was detected ten times or more. The chain's CDR3 is CASSQDRQGASSGNTIYF. In DNA form, the CDR3 reads TGCGCCAGCAGCCAAGATCGGCAGGGGGCCTCCTCTGGAAACACCATATATTTT. The rearrangement joins TRBV4-3 to TRBJ1-3; 8 nucleotides align to TRBD1. The CDR3 sequence is 18 residues long. V dropped 0 bases and J dropped 0; count of bases not matched to a gene: 7. Germline V gene sequence: CDR1 LGHNA, CDR2 YSLEER.

This clonotype was seen at least ten times. DNA for the CDR3: TGTGCCAGCTCACCGGACAGCACCGGGGAGCTGTTTTTT. Translation: CASSPDSTGELFF. This chain uses TRBV18 with TRBJ2-2; perhaps TRBD1 as D (6 bases). V lost 3 bases to trimming and J lost 4 bases, with 6 bases between them. Germline-derived CDR1 and CDR2 are KGHSH and LQKENI. CDR3 length: 13 amino acids.

This clonotype was seen ten or more times. The V gene is TRBV7-9, the J gene TRBJ2-3, with a tentative D call TRBD2 (6 bases). From germline, CDR1 is SEHNR and CDR2 FQNEAQ (reference sequence). Trimming removed 8 bases at V and 4 bases at J, with 7 bases between. This CDR3 comprises 11 residues. The CDR3 spells CASGGADTQYF. DNA of the CDR3: TGTGCCAGCGGAGGGGCAGATACGCAGTATTTT.

This clonotype was observed many times. The rearrangement uses TRBV10-3 and TRBJ2-7; 9 bases fit TRBD1. Trimming cost V 6 bases and J 4 bases; bases outside gene matches: 10. CDR3 length: 15 amino acids. Per the germline V gene, CDR1 is ENHRY and CDR2 is SYGVKD. In nucleotides, the CDR3 is TGTGCCATCAGAGGGGGACAGGGCCTAGATTACGAGCAGTACTTC. Translated, it gives CAIRGGQGLDYEQYF.